The 18 T cell receptor beta chains in this list originate from one sample, sequenced in a study of T cell changes during pregnancy in multiple sclerosis. Produced via immunoSEQ multiplex PCR; TCRdb's table is partial and in-frame only. The profile shows tens of thousands of clones, roughly 89% of them singletons. Source: peripheral blood, taken in the second trimester of pregnancy. These receptor sequences come from a female donor with multiple sclerosis, enrolled in a pregnancy study.

The CDR3 protein is CALGGSQETQYF. In nucleotides, the CDR3 is TGTGCCTTGGGGGGTAGCCAAGAGACCCAGTACTTC. The gene calls are TRBV2 and TRBJ2-5, with D possibly matching TRBD2 (6 bases). V gave up 11 bases and J gave up 1 base, with 11 bases separating them. Germline-derived CDR1 and CDR2 are SNHLY and FYNNEI. The CDR3 spans 12 residues.

CDR3 residues: CASSSLGGPETQYF. CDR3 in DNA: TGTGCCAGTAGTAGTTTGGGGGGGCCGGAGACCCAGTACTTC. The rearrangement links TRBV19 to TRBJ2-5; D is perhaps TRBD2 (7 bases). The germline V gene has CDR1 LNHDA and CDR2 SQIVND (reference sequence). The length of the CDR3 is 14 residues. V gave up 4 bases and J gave up 5 bases, with 14 bases separating them.

With respect to this clone: Being one base from a much bigger clone, this may be a read error. This chain links TRBV5-4 with TRBJ1-1, with 7 nucleotides matching TRBD1. Germline V gene lookup returns CDR1 SGHNT and CDR2 YYREEE (reference sequence). The CDR3 consists of 14 residues. V shed 4 bases, J shed 0 bases, and the junction held 3 bases outside the gene matches. CDR3 in amino acids: CASSRGQMNTEAFF. The DNA of the CDR3 is TGTGCCAGCAGCAGGGGACAGATGAACACTGAAGCTTTCTTT.

The chain joins TRBV12-5 to TRBJ2-5; possibly TRBD2 for D (6 bases). With 7 bases removed from V and 0 bases from J, the gap between germline ends came to 21 bases. Germline V lookup: CDR1 LGHNT, CDR2 FRNRAP. The CDR3 extends over 17 amino acids. The chain's CDR3 is CASATGGKALYQETQYF. In DNA, the CDR3 is TGTGCTAGTGCCACTGGGGGGAAGGCTTTGTACCAAGAGACCCAGTACTTC.

The chain employs TRBV11-2 and TRBJ2-2; no definite D call. CDR3 size: 14 residues. Between the trimmed V and J ends, which lost 2 bases and 1 base, there was a span of 5 bases. CDR1 and CDR2 from the germline V gene are SGHAT and FQNNGV. CDR3 coding DNA: TGTGCCAGCAGCTTATCCTTGAACACCGGGGAGCTGTTTTTT. This encodes CASSLSLNTGELFF.

This chain joins TRBV14 and TRBJ1-2; the D gene is possibly TRBD1 (5 bases). The CDR3 has 15 residues. Trimming cost V 6 bases and J 3 bases, with 17 bases left between them. The germline V gene has CDR1 SGHDN and CDR2 FVKESK. The CDR3 sequence is CASRASGGDDYGYTF. As DNA, the CDR3 is TGTGCCAGCAGGGCGAGCGGGGGTGATGACTATGGCTACACCTTC.

This rearrangement joins TRBV6-1 to TRBJ1-6, with 8 bases that match TRBD1. This CDR3 has 15 amino acids. Trimming at V came to 3 bases and at J to 7 bases, leaving 5 bases not matched to a gene. Looked up from germline, CDR1 is MNHNS and CDR2 is SASEGT. The CDR3 loop reads CASSDRGTGNSPLHF. The CDR3 nucleotides read TGTGCCAGCAGTGACAGGGGGACAGGCAATTCACCCCTCCACTTT.

This chain uses TRBV27 with TRBJ2-7; 7 bases align to TRBD2. Germline CDR1 MNHEY, CDR2 SMNVEV (reference sequence). J was trimmed by 0 bases and V by 6 bases; bases with no gene match: 11. CDR3 length equals 16 residues. The CDR3 DNA is TGTGCCAGCAGATTTTATAGCGGGCGAATCTCCTACGAGCAGTACTTC. It specifies CASRFYSGRISYEQYF.

The rearrangement uses TRBV27 and TRBJ2-7, with TRBD2 identical over 15 bases. V trimming: 4 bases; J trimming: 3 bases; junction bases outside the gene matches: 7. The CDR3 length is 17 residues. The V gene's germline CDR1 is MNHEY and CDR2 SMNVEV (reference sequence). CDR3 sequence: CASSSTKGLAGGYEQYF. CDR3 coding DNA: TGTGCCAGCAGTTCTACAAAGGGACTAGCGGGAGGCTACGAGCAGTACTTC.

The rearrangement joins TRBV4-1 to TRBJ2-7; 11 bases fit TRBD2. The junction had 7 bases not matched to a gene; V was cut back by 6 bases and J by 3 bases. The germline CDR1 and CDR2 sequences are MGHRA and YSYEKL. This CDR3 spans 15 amino acids. In nucleotides, the CDR3 is TGCGCCAGCAGATACACTAGCGGGAGTAACTACGAGCAGTACTTC. Protein: CASRYTSGSNYEQYF.

The genes are TRBV25-1 and TRBJ1-2; unclear D gene. Trimming removed 2 bases from V and 7 bases from J, with 5 bases in between. Germline values: CDR1 MGHDK, CDR2 SYGVNS. The CDR3 length is 11 residues. CDR3: CASSEEGGYTF. DNA for the CDR3: TGTGCCAGCAGTGAAGAGGGTGGCTACACCTTC.

The CDR3 sequence: CASSPGGHTDTQYF. The CDR3, as DNA: TGTGCCAGCAGCCCCGGGGGGCACACAGATACGCAGTATTTT. The rearrangement uses TRBV7-3 and TRBJ2-3, with a weak D call TRBD2 (7 bases). V dropped 5 bases and J dropped 2 bases, with 11 bases sitting between them. Germline CDR1 and CDR2: SGHTA and FQGTGA. The CDR3 runs to 14 residues.

The V gene is TRBV14, the J gene TRBJ2-6; possibly TRBD1 for D (6 bases). V was cut by 0 bases and J by 4 bases, with 10 bases left in between. Germline V gene lookup returns CDR1 SGHDN and CDR2 FVKESK. CDR3 length: 16 residues. The CDR3 DNA sequence: TGTGCCAGCAGCCAAGAGGGGGCGAGAGGGGCCAACGTCCTGACTTTC. It specifies CASSQEGARGANVLTF.

The V call is TRBV19, the J call TRBJ1-4; 7 bases line up with TRBD1. This CDR3 has 16 residues. Germline V gene data show CDR1 as LNHDA and CDR2 as SQIVND (reference sequence). Trimming removed 4 bases from V and 0 bases from J; junction bases left unmatched: 5. CDR3 nucleotides: TGTGCCAGTAGTACGGACAGGCGTTCAACTAATGAAAAACTGTTTTTT. Translating it yields CASSTDRRSTNEKLFF. Drawing the rest from reference TRBV19 and TRBJ1-4, the complete variable domain is DGGITQSPKYLFRKEGQNVTLSCEQNLNHDAMYWYRQDPGQGLRLIYYSQIVNDFQKGDIAEGYSVSREKKESFPLTVTSAQKNPTAFYLCASSTDRRSTNEKLFFGSGTQLSVL.

This chain joins TRBV10-2 and TRBJ2-7; D is ambiguous. The CDR3 is 12 amino acids. Germline V gene lookup returns CDR1 WSHSY and CDR2 SAAADI. V lost 3 bases, J lost 3 bases, and 6 bases lay in between. The chain's CDR3 is CASSDLRYEQYF. CDR3 nucleotide sequence: TGCGCCAGCAGTGATCTTCGCTACGAGCAGTACTTC.

The chain carries TRBV5-4 and TRBJ2-1; D may be TRBD2 (6 bases). Looked up from germline, CDR1 is SGHNT and CDR2 is YYREEE (reference sequence). The CDR3 loop spans 16 amino acids. V lost 0 bases and J 3 bases, leaving 13 bases between the germline ends. CDR3: CASSLGGRRGYNEQFF. In nucleotides, the CDR3 is TGTGCCAGCAGCTTGGGTGGCAGGAGGGGCTACAATGAGCAGTTCTTC.

This chain joins TRBV5-4 and TRBJ2-2; 8 nucleotides agree with TRBD2. The trim removed 1 base at V and 1 base at J, leaving 6 bases unmatched. The CDR3 is 17 residues long. Germline V CDR1 and CDR2: SGHNT, YYREEE (reference sequence). CDR3 bases: TGTGCCAGCAGCTTGAAGATGCTAGCGGGGAACACCGGGGAGCTGTTTTTT. Translation: CASSLKMLAGNTGELFF.

This chain joins TRBV19 and TRBJ1-1, with 8 bases matching TRBD1. The V segment lost 6 bases and the J segment 0 bases; nucleotides outside the gene matches: 6. The CDR3 is 15 amino acids. The germline CDR1 and CDR2 sequences are LNHDA and SQIVND (reference sequence). The CDR3 sequence is CASRTDRGLNTEAFF. The CDR3 nucleotides are TGTGCCAGTAGGACTGACAGGGGTCTGAACACTGAAGCTTTCTTT.